The rows below give T cell receptor beta chains drawn from one sample of a study of cytomegalovirus exposure and HLA in healthy donors. This table comes from immunoSEQ multiplex PCR, and its TCRdb copy is limited to in-frame clones, with some not included. The data contain about 210,000 clones, about 80% of them singletons. Sequenced input: PBMCs. All receptors derive from a male donor in good health and CMV-seronegative. The CDR3 runs from the conserved cysteine through the conserved F or W. D genes are given only for firm matches. Clone size is not always given. Where it is, it says once, few, many or a class for expanded clones.

D gene: TRBD1; V gene: TRBV7-9; J gene: TRBJ1-1; CDR3 length: 12; clone size: NA; CDR3 DNA: TGTGCCAGCAGCTTTGGGACAGCTGAAGCTTTCTTT; CDR3 protein: CASSFGTAEAFF
D gene: TRBD2; V gene: TRBV6-5; J gene: TRBJ2-1; CDR3 length: 13; clone size: NA; CDR3 DNA: TGTGCCAGCCGACTAGCGGGGGCCTCGTGGGAGTTCTTC; CDR3 protein: CASRLAGASWEFF
D gene: TRBD2; V gene: TRBV7-6; J gene: TRBJ2-5; CDR3 length: 15; clone size: NA; CDR3 DNA: TGTGCCAGCAGCGCAACCGGGACTAGACAAGAGACCCAGTACTTC; CDR3 protein: CASSATGTRQETQYF
D gene: NA; V gene: TRBV15; J gene: TRBJ1-2; CDR3 length: 13; clone size: NA; CDR3 DNA: TGTGCCACCAGCGGGGGGAGGAGCTATGGCTACACCTTC; CDR3 protein: CATSGGRSYGYTF
D gene: TRBD1; V gene: TRBV7-2; J gene: TRBJ1-4; CDR3 length: 15; clone size: NA; CDR3 DNA: TGTGCCAGCAGCTTATTTTACAGGGGAAATGAAAAACTGTTTTTT; CDR3 protein: CASSLFYRGNEKLFF
D gene: NA; V gene: TRBV9; J gene: TRBJ1-1; CDR3 length: 13; clone size: NA; CDR3 DNA: TGTGCCAGCAGCGTAGTTAGGAACACTGAAGCTTTCTTT; CDR3 protein: CASSVVRNTEAFF
D gene: NA; V gene: TRBV10-3; J gene: TRBJ1-5; CDR3 length: 15; clone size: NA; CDR3 DNA: TGTGCCATCAGTCCCAGGCAGGGGCAGGATCAGCCCCAGCATTTT; CDR3 protein: CAISPRQGQDQPQHF
D gene: TRBD1; V gene: TRBV28; J gene: TRBJ2-7; CDR3 length: 14; clone size: NA; CDR3 DNA: TGTGCCAGCACCTTGACAGGGACCTCCTACGAGCAGTACTTC; CDR3 protein: CASTLTGTSYEQYF
D gene: TRBD1; V gene: TRBV9; J gene: TRBJ2-7; CDR3 length: 16; clone size: NA; CDR3 DNA: TGTGCCAGCAGCGTCCGAGAGGGGGGGACAGGGGACGAGCAGTACTTC; CDR3 protein: CASSVREGGTGDEQYF
D gene: NA; V gene: TRBV19; J gene: TRBJ1-2; CDR3 length: 15; clone size: NA; CDR3 DNA: TGTGCCAGTAGTATTGAAACAAGGTCCTTCGGGGGCTACACCTTC; CDR3 protein: CASSIETRSFGGYTF
D gene: TRBD1; V gene: TRBV30; J gene: TRBJ1-2; CDR3 length: 14; clone size: NA; CDR3 DNA: TGTGCCTGGAGACGGGACAGGGGGAAGGGTGGCTACACCTTC; CDR3 protein: CAWRRDRGKGGYTF
D gene: NA; V gene: TRBV27; J gene: TRBJ2-7; CDR3 length: 12; clone size: NA; CDR3 DNA: TGTGCCAGCAGTTTCTTAGGGAGCGAGCAGTACTTC; CDR3 protein: CASSFLGSEQYF
D gene: NA; V gene: TRBV28; J gene: TRBJ2-4; CDR3 length: 15; clone size: few; CDR3 DNA: TGTGCCAGCAGTCCCCACTCGTTAGCCAAAAACATTCAGTACTTC; CDR3 protein: CASSPHSLAKNIQYF
D gene: TRBD1; V gene: TRBV6-1; J gene: TRBJ2-7; CDR3 length: 14; clone size: NA; CDR3 DNA: TGTGCCAGCAGTTCCCGGACAGGGCCCTACGAGCAGTACTTC; CDR3 protein: CASSSRTGPYEQYF
D gene: TRBD2; V gene: TRBV5-1; J gene: TRBJ2-1; CDR3 length: 14; clone size: NA; CDR3 DNA: TGCGCCAGTACTGGACTAGCGGGGGGGGATGAGCAGTTCTTC; CDR3 protein: CASTGLAGGDEQFF
D gene: NA; V gene: TRBV5-1; J gene: TRBJ2-2; CDR3 length: 16; clone size: few; CDR3 DNA: TGCGCCAGCACCCAAGGTGGGGGCTCGAGGACCGGGGAGCTGTTTTTT; CDR3 protein: CASTQGGGSRTGELFF
D gene: NA; V gene: TRBV19; J gene: TRBJ2-7; CDR3 length: 13; clone size: NA; CDR3 DNA: TGTGCCACCGTCGGACATAGCTCCTACGAGCAGTACTTC; CDR3 protein: CATVGHSSYEQYF
D gene: NA; V gene: TRBV29-1; J gene: TRBJ2-1; CDR3 length: 13; clone size: NA; CDR3 DNA: TGCAGCGTGACCAGGCAGGGTCCCAATGAGCAGTTCTTC; CDR3 protein: CSVTRQGPNEQFF
D gene: TRBD1; V gene: TRBV7-9; J gene: TRBJ1-4; CDR3 length: 15; clone size: NA; CDR3 DNA: TGTGCCAGCAGCTCGGACAGGGATATCGGTGAAAAACTGTTTTTT; CDR3 protein: CASSSDRDIGEKLFF
D gene: NA; V gene: TRBV9; J gene: TRBJ2-5; CDR3 length: 14; clone size: NA; CDR3 DNA: TGTGCCAGCAGCCCTGGACAGCTCCAAGAGACCCAGTACTTC; CDR3 protein: CASSPGQLQETQYF
D gene: NA; V gene: TRBV19; J gene: TRBJ1-5; CDR3 length: 19; clone size: NA; CDR3 DNA: TGTGCCAGTAGTATAGGCCCCTTCAGACAGCTCTATAGCAATCAGCCCCAGCATTTT; CDR3 protein: CASSIGPFRQLYSNQPQHF
D gene: TRBD1; V gene: TRBV11-3; J gene: TRBJ1-6; CDR3 length: 18; clone size: NA; CDR3 DNA: TGTGCCAGCAGCTCACAGGGGTGGACAGACACCTATAATTCACCCCTCCACTTT; CDR3 protein: CASSSQGWTDTYNSPLHF
D gene: TRBD2; V gene: TRBV9; J gene: TRBJ2-3; CDR3 length: 19; clone size: NA; CDR3 DNA: TGTGCCAGCAGCGTAGCTACTAGGACTAGCGCCTTGGGAACAGATACGCAGTATTTT; CDR3 protein: CASSVATRTSALGTDTQYF
D gene: TRBD2; V gene: TRBV11-2; J gene: TRBJ2-3; CDR3 length: 16; clone size: NA; CDR3 DNA: TGTGCCAGCAGCCCCAGAGGAGCGGGAGTTAGCGATACGCAGTATTTT; CDR3 protein: CASSPRGAGVSDTQYF
D gene: NA; V gene: TRBV20-1; J gene: TRBJ2-5; CDR3 length: 11; clone size: NA; CDR3 DNA: TGCAGTGCTATCAACCAAGAGACCCAGTACTTC; CDR3 protein: CSAINQETQYF
D gene: TRBD1; V gene: TRBV5-6; J gene: TRBJ2-7; CDR3 length: 18; clone size: few; CDR3 DNA: TGTGCCAGCAGCTTTGTCGGCCGTTCGACAGGGAAAGTGCACGAGCAGTACTTC; CDR3 protein: CASSFVGRSTGKVHEQYF
D gene: NA; V gene: TRBV9; J gene: TRBJ2-1; CDR3 length: 12; clone size: few; CDR3 DNA: TGTGCCAGCAGCGTAGGGCTCAATGAGCAGTTCTTC; CDR3 protein: CASSVGLNEQFF
D gene: NA; V gene: TRBV5-6; J gene: TRBJ1-2; CDR3 length: 17; clone size: NA; CDR3 DNA: TGTGCCAGCAGCCCACCGGGGGTGAGGGCGCGTTTTGATGGCTACACCTTC; CDR3 protein: CASSPPGVRARFDGYTF
D gene: TRBD2; V gene: TRBV11-2; J gene: TRBJ2-5; CDR3 length: 16; clone size: once; CDR3 DNA: TGTGCCAGCAGCTTTGAATCGGGAGGGCCTTGGAAGACCCAGTACTTC; CDR3 protein: CASSFESGGPWKTQYF
D gene: NA; V gene: TRBV7-3; J gene: TRBJ1-2; CDR3 length: 14; clone size: NA; CDR3 DNA: TGTGCCAGCAGCTCCCGGGACAACGCTTATGGCTACACCTTC; CDR3 protein: CASSSRDNAYGYTF
D gene: NA; V gene: TRBV9; J gene: TRBJ2-3; CDR3 length: 16; clone size: NA; CDR3 DNA: TGTGCCAGCAGCGTATATTCGGGGGTTAGCACAGATACGCAGTATTTT; CDR3 protein: CASSVYSGVSTDTQYF
D gene: TRBD2; V gene: TRBV27; J gene: TRBJ2-4; CDR3 length: 14; clone size: few; CDR3 DNA: TGTGCCAGCAGTTTCCTAGCGGGAGTGGGGAATCAGTACTTC; CDR3 protein: CASSFLAGVGNQYF
D gene: TRBD2; V gene: TRBV10-3; J gene: TRBJ2-7; CDR3 length: 15; clone size: NA; CDR3 DNA: TGTGCCATCAGTGAGTCTAACGGGGGGGAATACGAGCAGTACTTC; CDR3 protein: CAISESNGGEYEQYF
D gene: TRBD1; V gene: TRBV10-1; J gene: TRBJ1-2; CDR3 length: 15; clone size: NA; CDR3 DNA: TGCGCCAGCAGTAAGAGGACAGGAGCTAACTATGGCTACACCTTC; CDR3 protein: CASSKRTGANYGYTF
D gene: TRBD1; V gene: TRBV7-2; J gene: TRBJ2-7; CDR3 length: 15; clone size: NA; CDR3 DNA: TGTGCCAGCAGCGGAGGGGACAGGAGCACCTACGAGCAGTACTTC; CDR3 protein: CASSGGDRSTYEQYF
D gene: TRBD2; V gene: TRBV30; J gene: TRBJ2-5; CDR3 length: 16; clone size: NA; CDR3 DNA: TGTGCCTGGAGTGGGCAAGCGGGGGGGCCGGGGGAGACCCAGTACTTC; CDR3 protein: CAWSGQAGGPGETQYF
D gene: TRBD1; V gene: TRBV28; J gene: TRBJ1-4; CDR3 length: 13; clone size: few; CDR3 DNA: TGTGCCAGCGTGACAGGGGGCCATGAAAAACTGTTTTTT; CDR3 protein: CASVTGGHEKLFF
D gene: NA; V gene: TRBV2; J gene: TRBJ1-2; CDR3 length: 12; clone size: NA; CDR3 DNA: TGTGCCAGCACCTTATCCGAGTATGGCTACACCTTC; CDR3 protein: CASTLSEYGYTF
D gene: NA; V gene: TRBV28; J gene: TRBJ2-5; CDR3 length: 11; clone size: NA; CDR3 DNA: TGTGCCAGCAGTTTCGAAGAGACCCAGTACTTC; CDR3 protein: CASSFEETQYF
D gene: TRBD1; V gene: TRBV4-1; J gene: TRBJ2-7; CDR3 length: 16; clone size: once; CDR3 DNA: TGCGCCAGCAGCCGGATCCATACTGGGACAGTCTACGAGCAGTACTTC; CDR3 protein: CASSRIHTGTVYEQYF
D gene: TRBD1; V gene: TRBV6-4; J gene: TRBJ2-7; CDR3 length: 14; clone size: few; CDR3 DNA: TGTGCCAGCAGTTCACCGACAGGGCTCTACGAGCAGTACTTC; CDR3 protein: CASSSPTGLYEQYF
D gene: NA; V gene: TRBV13; J gene: TRBJ2-5; CDR3 length: 19; clone size: NA; CDR3 DNA: TGTGCCAGCATATCCTGGGCAGGGATATCCCCGTCTGGCCAAGAGACCCAGTACTTC; CDR3 protein: CASISWAGISPSGQETQYF
D gene: NA; V gene: TRBV15; J gene: TRBJ1-2; CDR3 length: 19; clone size: NA; CDR3 DNA: TGTGCCACCAGCAGAGATTCTGGGGCGCATGGCCTTATTAACTATGGCTACACCTTC; CDR3 protein: CATSRDSGAHGLINYGYTF
D gene: TRBD2; V gene: TRBV4-3; J gene: TRBJ2-3; CDR3 length: 18; clone size: once; CDR3 DNA: TGCGCCAGCAGCCTCCTGAGTAGCGGGGGGTTTTCCACAGATACGCAGTATTTT; CDR3 protein: CASSLLSSGGFSTDTQYF
D gene: TRBD1; V gene: TRBV10-3; J gene: TRBJ1-3; CDR3 length: 12; clone size: NA; CDR3 DNA: TGTGCCTCCGGGACAGGAGGAAACACCATATATTTT; CDR3 protein: CASGTGGNTIYF
D gene: NA; V gene: TRBV15; J gene: TRBJ1-1; CDR3 length: 16; clone size: NA; CDR3 DNA: TGTGCCACCAGCAGGGACCTGGGGGGGCTTGGCACTGAAGCTTTCTTT; CDR3 protein: CATSRDLGGLGTEAFF
D gene: NA; V gene: TRBV7-2; J gene: TRBJ1-1; CDR3 length: 15; clone size: NA; CDR3 DNA: TGTGCCAGCAGCTTAGTAAGTAGGGAGGACACTGAAGCTTTCTTT; CDR3 protein: CASSLVSREDTEAFF
D gene: NA; V gene: TRBV28; J gene: TRBJ2-7; CDR3 length: 14; clone size: NA; CDR3 DNA: TGTGCCAGCAGTTTTCCCCAACATCCCTACGAGCAGTACTTC; CDR3 protein: CASSFPQHPYEQYF
D gene: NA; V gene: TRBV6-5; J gene: TRBJ2-7; CDR3 length: 15; clone size: NA; CDR3 DNA: TGTGCCAGCAAAGTGGGTCCGGGATCCGCCTACGAGCAGTACTTC; CDR3 protein: CASKVGPGSAYEQYF
D gene: TRBD1; V gene: TRBV19; J gene: TRBJ2-6; CDR3 length: 15; clone size: few; CDR3 DNA: TGTGCCGCTCGGGACAGCTTCTCTGGGGCCAACGTCCTGACTTTC; CDR3 protein: CAARDSFSGANVLTF